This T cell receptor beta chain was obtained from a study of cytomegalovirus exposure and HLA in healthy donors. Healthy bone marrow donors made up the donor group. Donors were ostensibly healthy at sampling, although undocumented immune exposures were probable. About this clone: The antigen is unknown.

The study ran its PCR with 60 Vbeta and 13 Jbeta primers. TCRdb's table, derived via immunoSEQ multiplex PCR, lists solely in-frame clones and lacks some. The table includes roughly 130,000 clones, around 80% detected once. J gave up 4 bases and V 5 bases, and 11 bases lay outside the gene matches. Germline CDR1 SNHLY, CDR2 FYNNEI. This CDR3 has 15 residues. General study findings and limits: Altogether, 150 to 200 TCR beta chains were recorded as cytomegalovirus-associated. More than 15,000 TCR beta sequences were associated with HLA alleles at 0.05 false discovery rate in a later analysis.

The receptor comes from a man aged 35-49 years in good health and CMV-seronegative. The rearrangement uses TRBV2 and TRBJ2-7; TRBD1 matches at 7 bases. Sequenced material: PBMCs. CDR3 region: CASSPLPGQPYEQYF. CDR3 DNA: TGTGCCAGCAGTCCTCTACCGGGACAGCCGTACGAGCAGTACTTC. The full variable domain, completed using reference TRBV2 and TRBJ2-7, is EPEVTQTPSHQVTQMGQEVILRCVPISNHLYFYWYRQILGQKVEFLVSFYNNEISEKSEIFDDQFSVERPDGSNFTLKIRSTKLEDSAMYFCASSPLPGQPYEQYFGPGTRLTVT.